The sequence of this TCR beta chain was determined in a study of CD8 T cells in ankylosing spondylitis. At least ten counts were recorded for this clonotype. Its antigen is currently unknown. Findings and caveats of the study: Clones linked to disease, bearing a CD8+ phenotype, were relatively rare in peripheral blood. What appeared characteristic of ankylosing spondylitis blood was a TCR beta motif of eight highly homologous variants. Disease-linked clones reportedly showed significant enrichment in matched ankylosing spondylitis synovial fluid.

V lost 0 bases and J lost 3; bases outside the gene matches: 6. The germline CDR1 and CDR2 sequences are MGHRA and YSYEKL. CDR3 length: 18 residues. Library preparation for TCR beta used quantitative 5'-RACE with molecular barcodes. TCRdb used MiXCR to reprocess the 5' RACE reads, holding one entry per CDR3 protein. The data contain some 130,000 distinct CDR3 sequences, approximately 7.3% of them singletons. This chain uses TRBV4-1 with TRBJ2-1, with 12 nucleotides matching TRBD2. This TCR was recovered from a female donor with ankylosing spondylitis or in good health (not recorded which). The sequenced material came from blood, either unsorted or a sorted T cell fraction (not recorded which). The CDR3 region has the DNA TGCGCCAGCAGCCAAGACGAGGGACTAGCGGGCCTCTACAATGAGCAGTTCTTC. It codes for CASSQDEGLAGLYNEQFF.